These 9 T cell receptor beta chains originate from one sample sequenced in a study of cytomegalovirus exposure and HLA in healthy donors. Use of 60 Vbeta and 13 Jbeta primers characterized the PCR. Here immunoSEQ multiplex PCR was the method, and the copy in TCRdb shows in-frame clones only, minus some. The sample lists 90,000 to 130,000 clones; less than 80% were seen once. Sequencing used PBMCs. The receptors derive from a woman in her 30s in good health and CMV-seronegative.

The gene calls are TRBV27 and TRBJ2-7; no definite D call. The CDR3 has 15 residues. V was clipped by 0 bases and J by 2 bases, with 11 bases between them. The V gene's germline CDR1 is MNHEY and CDR2 SMNVEV (reference sequence). The CDR3, as DNA: TGTGCCAGCAGTTTATCGGGCAGGAACCCCTACGAGCAGTACTTC. It codes for CASSLSGRNPYEQYF.

The V and J genes are TRBV5-4 and TRBJ2-3; D gene unclear. The V end lost 4 bases, the J end lost 4 bases, and 10 bases lay between the germline ends. This CDR3 region has 13 residues. Germline CDR1 reads SGHNT; CDR2 reads YYREEE (reference sequence). CDR3 in amino acids: CASSRPGPDTQYF. The CDR3 DNA is TGTGCCAGCAGCCGGCCGGGTCCAGATACGCAGTATTTT.

As regards this clone: The sample has other DNA sequences that encode this CDR3 too. V and J are TRBV5-1 and TRBJ2-1; D remains unclear. V was shortened by 0 bases and J by 4 bases, with 11 bases between the two germline ends. Germline V gene data show CDR1 as SGHRS and CDR2 as YFSETQ. CDR3 length: 15 amino acids. CDR3 in amino acids: CASSLGGGSYNEQFF. CDR3 in DNA: TGCGCCAGCAGCTTGGGCGGCGGTTCATACAATGAGCAGTTCTTC.

The CDR3 loop is CASSWGGGNQPQHF. The CDR3 bases are TGTGCCAGCAGCTGGGGAGGGGGCAATCAGCCCCAGCATTTT. This chain joins TRBV13 and TRBJ1-5; perhaps TRBD1 as D (5 bases). Germline V gene sequence: CDR1 PRHDT, CDR2 FYEKMQ (reference sequence). The V gene lost 4 bases and the J gene lost 2 bases, with 9 bases spanning the gap. The CDR3 extends over 14 amino acids.

J is TRBJ2-3 and V is TRBV4-1; 11 positions match TRBD1. CDR3 length: 18 residues. Looked up from germline, CDR1 is MGHRA and CDR2 is YSYEKL. V shed 1 base and J 1 base; nucleotides not matched to a gene: 7. The CDR3 DNA is TGCGCCAGCAGCCAAGGAATCCCGGGACAGGGGGGCACAGATACGCAGTATTTT. Translating it yields CASSQGIPGQGGTDTQYF.

The V and J genes are TRBV28 and TRBJ1-1, with TRBD1 matching over 7 bases. The CDR3 extends over 13 amino acids. Trimming took 3 bases from V and 6 from J; bases not matched to a gene: 4. The germline gives CDR1 MDHEN, CDR2 SYDVKM. CDR3 amino acids: CASSLTGRAEAFF. The CDR3 DNA reads as TGTGCCAGCAGTTTGACAGGGCGGGCTGAAGCTTTCTTT.

The V and J genes are TRBV7-8 and TRBJ1-1, with D perhaps TRBD1 (5 bases). This CDR3 has 19 amino acids. Looked up from germline, CDR1 is SGHVS and CDR2 is FQNEAQ. Between the trimmed V and J ends, which lost 1 base and 3 bases, there was a span of 24 bases. The CDR3 is CASSLVGWGDGNQYTEAFF. CDR3 sequence (DNA): TGTGCCAGCAGCTTAGTAGGCTGGGGGGACGGGAACCAGTACACTGAAGCTTTCTTT.

The genes are TRBV13 and TRBJ2-1, with TRBD2 identical over 7 bases. CDR1 is PRHDT and CDR2 is FYEKMQ in the germline V gene (reference sequence). Trimming at V came to 5 bases and at J to 5 bases, leaving 3 bases not matched to a gene. The CDR3 has 13 residues. The CDR3 loop reads CASSRGDNNEQFF. The CDR3 coding sequence is TGTGCCAGCAGCCGGGGGGATAACAATGAGCAGTTCTTC.

A note on this clone: A junction end diverges from the germline sequence, so it may reflect a read error. The J gene is TRBJ2-3, the V gene TRBV7-9; 7 bases align to TRBD2. CDR1 and CDR2 (germline): SEHNR, FQNEAQ (reference sequence). This CDR3 spans 16 amino acids. The DNA for the CDR3 is TGTGCCAGCAGCATTGGGGGGGAGAAGCACACAGGTACGCAGTATTTT. This gives the protein CASSIGGEKHTGTQYF.